This T cell receptor beta chain is from a study of vaccination and CD4 T cells after COVID-19. Study information: Vaccinees got either two BNT162b2 doses or two mRNA-1273 doses. Findings and caveats of the study: Convalescent patients had a median around 90% of post-vaccine SARS-CoV-2-reactive clones that were detected only after vaccination, not before it.

Documented treatment: approximately 10-day PBMC culture with coronavirus spike peptide pools or control peptides (ViraFEST assay). CD4+ T-cell collection from the unexposed donor predated the COVID-19 pandemic (2011-2018). A note on this clonotype: Its matching antigen is unknown.

The germline V gene has CDR1 SGHAT and CDR2 FQNNGV. The CDR3 loop spans 12 amino acids. Trimming shortened V by 5 bases and J by 5 bases, and 10 bases separated the two germline ends. Sequenced with the Oncomine TCR Beta short-read assay was DNA taken from cultured CD4+ T cells. Genomic DNA from cultured CD4+ T cells was extracted. TCRdb redid the calling of the PCR reads with MiXCR, one entry per CDR3 protein. Of 8,000 to 10,000 distinct CDR3 sequences listed, less than 35% were seen once; the top ten hold about 10%. This TCR was sampled from a human donor in good health. Specimen: CD4+ T cells from blood, cultured in vitro. The genes are TRBV11-2 and TRBJ2-7; unclear D gene. The CDR3: CASSPNGDEQYF. CDR3 in DNA: TGTGCCAGCAGCCCAAACGGCGACGAGCAGTACTTC.